This note documents a single T cell receptor (beta chain) sequence. What it recognizes is unknown. TCRdb itself ran the reads through MiXCR, one entry per CDR3 protein. The sample yields roughly 990,000 distinct CDR3 sequences, approximately 32% seen once. These data belong to a study of T cell repertoires in cytomegalovirus infection. Whole-study findings and limits: CMV carriers having the relevant HLA were flagged by cumulative public TCR beta family frequency. HLA-C-restricted CMV clonotypes gave the most frequent clonotype in two of eight donors.

Between the trimmed V and J ends, which lost 5 bases and 0 bases, there was a span of 14 bases. CDR3 length equals 16 residues. Germline CDR1 reads SGHTA; CDR2 reads FQGTGA. Here the sequenced sample was cultured CD8+ T cells from PBMCs, taken from culture after CMV antigen stimulation. The receptor was derived from a human donor in good health (CMV status not recorded). Some clones in this sample may be carry-over from other donors' samples. The chain employs TRBV7-3 and TRBJ1-3; D ambiguous. CDR3 sequence reads: CASSRIVWDSGNTIYF. CDR3 DNA sequence: TGTGCCAGCAGCCGCATTGTCTGGGACTCTGGAAACACCATATATTTT.